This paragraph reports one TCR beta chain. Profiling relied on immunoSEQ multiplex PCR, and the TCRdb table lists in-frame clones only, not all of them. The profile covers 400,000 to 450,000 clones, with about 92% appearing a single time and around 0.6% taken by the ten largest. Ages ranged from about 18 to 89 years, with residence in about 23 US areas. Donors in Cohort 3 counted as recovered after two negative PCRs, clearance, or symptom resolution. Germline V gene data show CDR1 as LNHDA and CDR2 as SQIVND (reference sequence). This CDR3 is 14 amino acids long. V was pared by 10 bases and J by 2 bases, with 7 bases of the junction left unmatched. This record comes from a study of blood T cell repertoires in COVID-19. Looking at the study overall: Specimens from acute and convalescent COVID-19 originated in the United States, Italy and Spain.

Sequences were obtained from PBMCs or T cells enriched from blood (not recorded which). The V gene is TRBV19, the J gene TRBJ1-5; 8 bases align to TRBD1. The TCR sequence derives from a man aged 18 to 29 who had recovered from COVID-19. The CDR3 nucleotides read TGTGCCACTCAACAGGGGGTTGGCAATCAGCCCCAGCATTTT. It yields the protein CATQQGVGNQPQHF.